Following are 24 T cell receptor beta chains from one sample sequenced in a study of blood T cell repertoires in COVID-19. The protocol was immunoSEQ multiplex PCR, while the TCRdb copy is restricted to in-frame clones and leaves out a portion. The table lists some 210,000 clones, roughly 86% of them singletons, with roughly 12% in the top ten. Sequencing was carried out using peripheral blood. The receptors shown here come from a woman aged 40 to 50 with acute or convalescent COVID-19.

The chain has TRBV12-3 or TRBV12-4 and TRBJ1-1; D possibly corresponds to TRBD1 (6 bases). This CDR3 is built from 13 residues. V was shortened by 5 bases and J by 3 bases, with 10 bases between the two germline ends. The CDR3 sequence: CASSQNRDTEAFF. Here the CDR3 DNA reads TGTGCCAGCAGTCAAAACAGGGACACTGAAGCTTTCTTT.

J is TRBJ2-3 and V is TRBV12-5; D not certain. The CDR3 covers 13 residues. V was cut by 9 bases and J by 4 bases, with 14 bases left in between. CDR1 LGHNT and CDR2 FRNRAP come from the germline V gene. CDR3 in amino acids: CASRYTAPDTQYF. The CDR3 DNA is TGTGCTAGCAGGTACACCGCGCCAGATACGCAGTATTTT.

The chain uses TRBV18 and TRBJ1-1; D not resolved. The germline CDR1 and CDR2 sequences are KGHSH and LQKENI. Trimming stripped 3 bases from V and 6 bases from J, with 11 bases between. The CDR3 runs to 13 residues. The CDR3 loop reads CASSPGRVAEAFF. The CDR3 DNA is TGTGCCAGCTCACCGGGCCGAGTTGCTGAAGCTTTCTTT.

The chain employs TRBV19 and TRBJ2-2; 10 bases match TRBD2. V was pared by 11 bases and J by 7 bases, with 13 bases of the junction left unmatched. Germline V gives CDR1 LNHDA, CDR2 SQIVND (reference sequence). The length of the CDR3 is 15 residues. The CDR3 protein is CAGPDSGRGVGELFF. The DNA for the CDR3 is TGTGCCGGCCCTGACAGCGGGAGGGGTGTCGGGGAGCTGTTTTTT.

The CDR3 sequence is CASSPLQGTTYEQYF. CDR3 nucleotides: TGTGCCAGCAGTCCTCTACAGGGCACAACCTACGAGCAGTACTTC. The chain couples TRBV27 to TRBJ2-7, with D maybe TRBD1 (6 bases). Trimming cost V 5 bases and J 2 bases, with 16 bases left between them. Germline V gene sequence: CDR1 MNHEY, CDR2 SMNVEV (reference sequence). This CDR3 comprises 15 residues.

The chain recombines TRBV7-9 with TRBJ1-1, with TRBD1 as a possible D gene (6 bases). Germline CDR1 SEHNR, CDR2 FQNEAQ (reference sequence). The CDR3 is made up of 17 amino acids. Trimming cost V 2 bases and J 0 bases, with 16 bases left between them. The CDR3 protein is CASSLSAQGRMNTEAFF. CDR3 bases: TGTGCCAGCAGCTTATCGGCACAGGGTCGGATGAACACTGAAGCTTTCTTT.

V and J are TRBV25-1 and TRBJ2-1, with TRBD2 identical over 7 bases. The CDR3 is 13 residues long. The germline V gene has CDR1 MGHDK and CDR2 SYGVNS. The junction had 7 bases not matched to a gene; V was cut back by 6 bases and J by 8 bases. The CDR3 sequence is CASRERGNYEQFF. The CDR3 coding sequence is TGTGCCAGCAGGGAGCGGGGAAACTATGAGCAGTTCTTC.

This clone was seen only once. The chain combines TRBV10-3 with TRBJ1-1, with TRBD1 as a possible D gene (5 bases). V lost 11 bases, J lost 1 base, and 11 bases lay in between. Germline loops: CDR1 ENHRY, CDR2 SYGVKD. The CDR3 is 12 residues long. CDR3 residues: CASGHGNTEAFF. CDR3 nucleotides: TGTGCCTCAGGGCACGGGAACACTGAAGCTTTCTTT.

This clone was counted a few times. The chain has TRBV18 and TRBJ2-5; 8 bases agree with TRBD1. Germline V gene lookup returns CDR1 KGHSH and CDR2 LQKENI. The V and J ends lost 1 base and 4 bases, in that order; junction bases with no gene match: 8. CDR3 length equals 16 residues. The CDR3 DNA is TGTGCCAGCTCACCACGGTGGACAGGGTCGGGAGAGACCCAGTACTTC. Encoded protein: CASSPRWTGSGETQYF. The full variable domain, its missing parts supplied by reference TRBV18 and TRBJ2-5, is NAGVMQNPRHLVRRRGQEARLRCSPMKGHSHVYWYRQLPEEGLKFMVYLQKENIIDESGMPKERFSAEFPKEGPSILRIQQVVRGDSAAYFCASSPRWTGSGETQYFGPGTRLLVL.

V gene TRBV7-8 combines with J gene TRBJ2-7; 11 nucleotides align to TRBD2. The V gene end was trimmed by 4 bases and the J gene end by 1 base; junction bases not matched to a gene: 6. There are 16 residues in the CDR3. Germline V gene sequence: CDR1 SGHVS, CDR2 FQNEAQ. The CDR3 loop reads CASSSTGTSGSYEQYF. CDR3 coding DNA: TGTGCCAGCAGCTCAACCGGGACTAGCGGATCCTACGAGCAGTACTTC.

A word on this clone: This same CDR3 is encoded by further DNA sequences in the sample. The chain joins TRBV18 to TRBJ1-4; TRBD1 aligns across 8 bases. Looked up from germline, CDR1 is KGHSH and CDR2 is LQKENI. This CDR3 spans 14 amino acids. V dropped 2 bases and J dropped 8; count of bases not matched to a gene: 4. In nucleotides, the CDR3 is TGTGCCAGCTCACCAGGGACAGGTGGGGAAAAACTGTTTTTT. This encodes CASSPGTGGEKLFF.

The V and J genes are TRBV24-1 and TRBJ2-3; 10 nucleotides line up with TRBD2. Germline lookup yields CDR1 KGHDR and CDR2 SFDVKD. This CDR3 spans 16 amino acids. Trimming at V came to 0 bases and at J to 7 bases, leaving 6 bases not matched to a gene. The CDR3 sequence is CATSDLSGGDMNTQYF. The CDR3 region has the DNA TGTGCCACCAGTGATTTGAGCGGGGGGGATATGAATACGCAGTATTTT.

V usage is TRBV19 and J usage is TRBJ2-3; D is perhaps TRBD1 (6 bases). Germline CDR1 LNHDA, CDR2 SQIVND (reference sequence). The CDR3 has 14 residues. V lost 3 bases and J lost 2, with 9 bases in between. CDR3 residues: CASSIDRPTDTQYF. The CDR3 DNA follows: TGTGCCAGTAGTATCGACAGGCCCACAGATACGCAGTATTTT.

As regards this clone: A junction boundary mismatches the germline segment, possibly from a read error. Other DNA sequences of this sample code for an identical CDR3. The J gene is TRBJ1-2, the V gene TRBV6-5, with TRBD1 matching over 8 bases. The CDR3 extends over 12 amino acids. Germline loops: CDR1 MNHEY, CDR2 SVGAGI. The CDR3 is CASSSGQGNRAF. The CDR3 bases are TGTGCCAGCAGTTCTGGACAGGGAAATAGAGCCTTC.

V gene TRBV5-6 combines with J gene TRBJ2-5, with TRBD1 identical over 8 bases. V gave up 1 base and J gave up 4 bases; unmatched junction bases: 15. CDR1 and CDR2 from the germline V gene are SGHDT and YYEEEE. This CDR3 spans 18 amino acids. The CDR3 DNA sequence: TGTGCCAGCAGCTTGAAAGGGAGATTGGGGACAGGAGGAGAGACCCAGTACTTC. This codes for CASSLKGRLGTGGETQYF.

A few counts support this clone. CDR3 bases: TGTGCCAGCAGGGGGACAGCAAATCAGCCCCAGCATTTT. Protein product: CASRGTANQPQHF. The chain links TRBV6-5 to TRBJ1-5, with 7 nucleotides matching TRBD1. Germline trimming cut 6 bases from V and 4 bases from J; bases unmatched to any gene: 3. Germline loops: CDR1 MNHEY, CDR2 SVGAGI. The CDR3 has 13 amino acids.

This chain connects TRBV4-3 to TRBJ2-3; 11 bases align to TRBD2. This CDR3 has 16 residues. J lost 7 bases, V lost 0 bases, and 6 bases had no gene match. The germline CDR1 and CDR2 sequences are LGHNA and YSLEER. CDR3 bases: TGCGCCAGCAGCCAAGATGCTAGCGGGAGGCAAAATACGCAGTATTTT. This encodes CASSQDASGRQNTQYF.

The chain recombines TRBV9 with TRBJ1-1, with a possible D match to TRBD1 (5 bases). This CDR3 has 14 residues. CDR1 SGDLS and CDR2 YYNGEE come from the germline V gene. Trimming removed 2 bases from V and 1 base from J, with 9 bases in between. The CDR3 sequence: CASSVRGSNTEAFF. The CDR3 DNA follows: TGTGCCAGCAGCGTGCGGGGCTCGAACACTGAAGCTTTCTTT. The full variable domain, with the rest looked up from reference TRBV9 and TRBJ1-1, is DSGVTQTPKHLITATGQRVTLRCSPRSGDLSVYWYQQSLDQGLQFLIQYYNGEERAKGNILERFSAQQFPDLHSELNLSSLELGDSALYFCASSVRGSNTEAFFGQGTRLTVV.

CDR3 bases: TGTGCCAGCAGCAAAGCGCACAGCTATGCCAAAAACATTCAGTACTTC. This translates into CASSKAHSYAKNIQYF. The rearrangement uses TRBV21-1 and TRBJ2-4; TRBD1 is taken as the D call from the table, unchecked against the DNA. TRBV21-1 is shown as a pseudogene. The CDR3 has 16 amino acids.

The chain uses TRBV19 and TRBJ1-2; D not certain. The CDR3 contains 14 residues. Trimming left V 6 bases short and J 4 bases short, with 15 bases between. CDR1 and CDR2 from the germline V gene are LNHDA and SQIVND (reference sequence). CDR3 bases: TGTGCCAGTAGGGAGCGAGGGAATCTCTATGGCTACACCTTC. Amino acids: CASRERGNLYGYTF.

J is TRBJ2-2 and V is TRBV29-1, with a tentative D call TRBD2 (5 bases). There are 15 residues in the CDR3. The ends were cut back, 2 bases at V and 4 bases at J, with 14 bases in the middle. The germline CDR1 and CDR2 sequences are SQVTM and ANQGSEA. The CDR3 sequence is CSVEIGLGGTGELFF. CDR3 DNA: TGCAGCGTTGAAATTGGCTTAGGAGGCACCGGGGAGCTGTTTTTT.

The gene calls are TRBV19 and TRBJ1-2, with a possible D match to TRBD1 (6 bases). Germline V gene sequence: CDR1 LNHDA, CDR2 SQIVND (reference sequence). Deletions cut 3 bases from V and 0 bases from J, with 11 bases between. The CDR3 extends over 15 amino acids. CDR3 DNA sequence: TGTGCCAGTAGTATTTCAACAGGGACTAACTATGGCTACACCTTC. Translating it yields CASSISTGTNYGYTF.

The CDR3 sequence: CASSPGVVGNTIYF. Here the CDR3 DNA reads TGTGCCAGTAGTCCCGGGGTAGTCGGAAACACCATATATTTT. The chain recombines TRBV19 with TRBJ1-3, with D unresolved. Trimming cost V 5 bases and J 4 bases, with 12 bases left between them. The germline gives CDR1 LNHDA, CDR2 SQIVND (reference sequence). The CDR3 runs to 14 residues.

This clone was detected only once. CDR3 sequence reads: CASSLIAGQETQYF. CDR3 sequence (DNA): TGTGCCAGCAGCCTCATAGCGGGACAAGAGACCCAGTACTTC. The V and J genes are TRBV3-1 (or the pseudogene TRBV3-2) and TRBJ2-5, with TRBD2 matching over 8 bases. CDR3 length: 14 amino acids. Germline CDR1 reads LGHDT; CDR2 reads YNNKEL (reference sequence). J gave up 2 bases and V 4 bases, and 3 bases lay outside the gene matches.